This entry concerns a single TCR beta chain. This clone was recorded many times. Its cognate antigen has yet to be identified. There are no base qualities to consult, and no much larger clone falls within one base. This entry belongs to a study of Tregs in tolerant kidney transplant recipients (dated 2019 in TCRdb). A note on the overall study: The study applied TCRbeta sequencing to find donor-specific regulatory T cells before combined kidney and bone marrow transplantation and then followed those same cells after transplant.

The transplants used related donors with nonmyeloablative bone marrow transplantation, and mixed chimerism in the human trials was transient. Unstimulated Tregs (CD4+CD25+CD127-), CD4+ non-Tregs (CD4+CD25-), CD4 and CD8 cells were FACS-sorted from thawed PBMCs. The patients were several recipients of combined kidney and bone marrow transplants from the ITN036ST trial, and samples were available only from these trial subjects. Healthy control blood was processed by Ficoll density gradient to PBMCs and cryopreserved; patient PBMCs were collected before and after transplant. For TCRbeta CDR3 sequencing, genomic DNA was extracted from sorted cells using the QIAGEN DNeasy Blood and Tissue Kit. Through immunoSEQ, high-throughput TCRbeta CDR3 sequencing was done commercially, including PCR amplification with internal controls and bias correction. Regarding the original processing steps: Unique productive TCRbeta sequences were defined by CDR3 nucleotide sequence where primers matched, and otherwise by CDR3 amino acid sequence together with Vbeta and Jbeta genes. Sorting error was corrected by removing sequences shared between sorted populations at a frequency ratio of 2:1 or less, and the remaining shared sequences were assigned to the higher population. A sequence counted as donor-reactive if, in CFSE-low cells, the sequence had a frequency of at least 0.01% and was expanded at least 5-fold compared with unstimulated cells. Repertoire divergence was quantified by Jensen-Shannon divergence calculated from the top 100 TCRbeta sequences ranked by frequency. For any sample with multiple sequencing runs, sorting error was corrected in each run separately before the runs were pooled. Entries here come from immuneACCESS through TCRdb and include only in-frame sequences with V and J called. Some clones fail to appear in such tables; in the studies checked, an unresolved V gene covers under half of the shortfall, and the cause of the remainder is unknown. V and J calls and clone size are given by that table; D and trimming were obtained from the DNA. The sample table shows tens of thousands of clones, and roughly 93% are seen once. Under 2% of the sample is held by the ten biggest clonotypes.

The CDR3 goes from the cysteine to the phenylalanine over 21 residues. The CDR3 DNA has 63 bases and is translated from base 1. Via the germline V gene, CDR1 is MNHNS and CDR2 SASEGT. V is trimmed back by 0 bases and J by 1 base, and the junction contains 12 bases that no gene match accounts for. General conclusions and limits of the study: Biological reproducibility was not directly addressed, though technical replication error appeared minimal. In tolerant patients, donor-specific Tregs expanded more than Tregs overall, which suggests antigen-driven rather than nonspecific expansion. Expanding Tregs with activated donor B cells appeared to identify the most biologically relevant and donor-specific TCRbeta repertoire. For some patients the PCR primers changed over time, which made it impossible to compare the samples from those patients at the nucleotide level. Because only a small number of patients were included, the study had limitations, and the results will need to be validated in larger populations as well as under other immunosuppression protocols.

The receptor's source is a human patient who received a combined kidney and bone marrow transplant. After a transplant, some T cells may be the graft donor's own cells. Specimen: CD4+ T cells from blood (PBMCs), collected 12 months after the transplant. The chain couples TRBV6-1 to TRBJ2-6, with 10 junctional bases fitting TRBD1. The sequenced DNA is TGTGCCAGCAGTGAAGCGCGGAGGCAGGACAGGGGGAAATCTGGGGCCAACGTCCTGACTTTC. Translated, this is CASSEARRQDRGKSGANVLTF.